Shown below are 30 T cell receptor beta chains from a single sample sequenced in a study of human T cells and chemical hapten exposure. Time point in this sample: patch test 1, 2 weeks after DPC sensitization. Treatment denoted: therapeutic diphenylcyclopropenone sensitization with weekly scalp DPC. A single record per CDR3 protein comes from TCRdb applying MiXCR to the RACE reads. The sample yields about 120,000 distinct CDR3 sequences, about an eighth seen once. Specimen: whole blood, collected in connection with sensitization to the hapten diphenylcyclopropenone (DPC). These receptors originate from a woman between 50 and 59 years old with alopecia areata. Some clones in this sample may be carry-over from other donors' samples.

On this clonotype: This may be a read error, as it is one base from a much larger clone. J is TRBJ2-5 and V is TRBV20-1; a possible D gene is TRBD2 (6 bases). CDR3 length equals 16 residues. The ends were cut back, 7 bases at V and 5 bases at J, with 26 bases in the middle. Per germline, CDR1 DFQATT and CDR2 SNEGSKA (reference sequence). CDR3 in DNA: TGCAGTGTTGCCTCTACCGGGTCTTCGGAGGGCGAGACCCAGTACTTC. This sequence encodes CSVASTGSSEGETQYF.

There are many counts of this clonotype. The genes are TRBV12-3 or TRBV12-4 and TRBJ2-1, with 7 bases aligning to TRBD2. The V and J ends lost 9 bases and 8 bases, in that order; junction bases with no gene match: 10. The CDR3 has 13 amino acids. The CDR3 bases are TGTGCCAGTCGAGCGGGAAAGGGTTATGAGCAGTTCTTC. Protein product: CASRAGKGYEQFF.

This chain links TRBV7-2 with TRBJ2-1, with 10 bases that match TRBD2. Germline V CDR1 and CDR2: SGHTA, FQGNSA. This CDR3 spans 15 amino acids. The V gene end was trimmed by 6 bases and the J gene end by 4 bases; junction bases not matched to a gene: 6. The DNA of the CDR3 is TGTGCCAGCAGGGAAGGACTAGCGGTGTACAATGAGCAGTTCTTC. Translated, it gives CASREGLAVYNEQFF.

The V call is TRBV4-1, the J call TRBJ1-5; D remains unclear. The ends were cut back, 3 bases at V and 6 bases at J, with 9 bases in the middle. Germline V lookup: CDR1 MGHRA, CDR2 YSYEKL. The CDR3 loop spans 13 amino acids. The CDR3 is CASSQGEGQPQHF. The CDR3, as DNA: TGCGCCAGCAGCCAGGGAGAGGGTCAGCCCCAGCATTTT.

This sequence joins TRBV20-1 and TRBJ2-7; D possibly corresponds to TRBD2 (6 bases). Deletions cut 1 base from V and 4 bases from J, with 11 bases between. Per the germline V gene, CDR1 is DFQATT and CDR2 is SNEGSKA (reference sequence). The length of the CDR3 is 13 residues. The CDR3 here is CSARANSGYEQYF. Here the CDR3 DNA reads TGCAGTGCTAGAGCGAATAGCGGATACGAGCAGTACTTC.

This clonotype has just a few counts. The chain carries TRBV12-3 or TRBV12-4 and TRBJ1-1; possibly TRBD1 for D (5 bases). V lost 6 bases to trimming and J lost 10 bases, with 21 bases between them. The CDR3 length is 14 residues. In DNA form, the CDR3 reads TGTGCCAGCAGCGATCAGTTTTCGGGGGACGGAGCTTTCTTT. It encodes CASSDQFSGDGAFF.

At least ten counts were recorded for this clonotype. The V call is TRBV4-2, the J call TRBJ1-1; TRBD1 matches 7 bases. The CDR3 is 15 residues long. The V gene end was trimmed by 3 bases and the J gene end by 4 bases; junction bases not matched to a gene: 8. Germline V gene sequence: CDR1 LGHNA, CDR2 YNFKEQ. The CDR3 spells CASSHHRGAGTEAFF. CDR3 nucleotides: TGTGCCAGCAGCCACCACAGGGGAGCTGGCACTGAAGCTTTCTTT.

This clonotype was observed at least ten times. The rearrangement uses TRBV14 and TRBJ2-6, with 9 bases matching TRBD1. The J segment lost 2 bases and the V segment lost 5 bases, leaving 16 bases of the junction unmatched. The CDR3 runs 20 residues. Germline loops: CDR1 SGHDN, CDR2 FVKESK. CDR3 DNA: TGTGCCAGCAGCTCCCAAGATCGACGGGACAGGGAAACTGGGGCCAACGTCCTGACTTTC. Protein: CASSSQDRRDRETGANVLTF.

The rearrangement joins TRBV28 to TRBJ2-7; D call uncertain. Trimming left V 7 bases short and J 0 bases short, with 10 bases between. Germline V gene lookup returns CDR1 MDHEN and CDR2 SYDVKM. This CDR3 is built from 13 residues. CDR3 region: CASISGSSYEQYF. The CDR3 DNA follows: TGTGCCAGCATCTCTGGGTCCTCCTACGAGCAGTACTTC.

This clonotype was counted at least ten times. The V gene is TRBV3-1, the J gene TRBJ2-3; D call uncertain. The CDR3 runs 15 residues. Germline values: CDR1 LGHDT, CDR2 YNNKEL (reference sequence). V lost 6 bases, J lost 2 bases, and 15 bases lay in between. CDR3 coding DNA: TGTGCCAGCAGACCGGGCCCCCCCTCCACAGATACGCAGTATTTT. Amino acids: CASRPGPPSTDTQYF.

CDR3 loop: CASSPLTRGGLSDTQYF. CDR3 sequence (DNA): TGCGCCAGCTCCCCCTTGACGCGGGGGGGCTTATCGGATACGCAGTATTTT. This rearrangement joins TRBV5-1 to TRBJ2-3, with 9 bases matching TRBD2. Germline V gene lookup returns CDR1 SGHRS and CDR2 YFSETQ. V was pared by 7 bases and J by 6 bases, with 18 bases of the junction left unmatched. The CDR3 totals 17 residues.

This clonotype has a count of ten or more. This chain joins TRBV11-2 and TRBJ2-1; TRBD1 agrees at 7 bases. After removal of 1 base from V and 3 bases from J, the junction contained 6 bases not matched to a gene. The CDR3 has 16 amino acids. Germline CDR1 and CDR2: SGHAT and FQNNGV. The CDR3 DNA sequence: TGTGCCAGCAGCTTAGTCTTCGGACAGGTCTACAATGAGCAGTTCTTC. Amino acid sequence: CASSLVFGQVYNEQFF.

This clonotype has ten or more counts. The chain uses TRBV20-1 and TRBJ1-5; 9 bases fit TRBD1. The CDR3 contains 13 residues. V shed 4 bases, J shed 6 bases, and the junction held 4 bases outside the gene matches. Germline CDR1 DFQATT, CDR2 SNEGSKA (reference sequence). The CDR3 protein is CSATGTGRQPQHF. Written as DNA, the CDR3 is TGCAGTGCTACCGGGACAGGGCGTCAGCCCCAGCATTTT.

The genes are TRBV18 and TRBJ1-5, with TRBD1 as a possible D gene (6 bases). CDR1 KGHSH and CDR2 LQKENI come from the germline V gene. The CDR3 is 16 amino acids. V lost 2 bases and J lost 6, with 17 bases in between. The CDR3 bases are TGTGCCAGCTCACCAGGATGGGGGGGCGCGGGTCAGCCCCAGCATTTT. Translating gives CASSPGWGGAGQPQHF.

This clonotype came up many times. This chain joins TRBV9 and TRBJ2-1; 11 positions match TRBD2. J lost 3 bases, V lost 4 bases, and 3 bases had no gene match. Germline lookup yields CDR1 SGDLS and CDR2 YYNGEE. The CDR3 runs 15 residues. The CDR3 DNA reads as TGTGCCAGCAGCACTACTAGCGGGAGCTACAATGAGCAGTTCTTC. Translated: CASSTTSGSYNEQFF. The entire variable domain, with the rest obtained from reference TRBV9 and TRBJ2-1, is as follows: DSGVTQTPKHLITATGQRVTLRCSPRSGDLSVYWYQQSLDQGLQFLIQYYNGEERAKGNILERFSAQQFPDLHSELNLSSLELGDSALYFCASSTTSGSYNEQFFGPGTRLTVL.

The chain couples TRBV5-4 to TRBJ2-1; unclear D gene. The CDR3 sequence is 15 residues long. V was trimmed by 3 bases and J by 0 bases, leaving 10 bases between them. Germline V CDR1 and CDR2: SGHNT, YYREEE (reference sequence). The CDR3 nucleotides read TGTGCCAGCAGCTCGACCCTATACTCCTACAATGAGCAGTTCTTC. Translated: CASSSTLYSYNEQFF.

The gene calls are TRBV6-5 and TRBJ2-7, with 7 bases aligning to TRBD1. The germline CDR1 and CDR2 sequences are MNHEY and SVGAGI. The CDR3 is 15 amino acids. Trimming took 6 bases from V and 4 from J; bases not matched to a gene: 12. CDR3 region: CASSSPGGRVYEQYF. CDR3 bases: TGTGCCAGCAGCTCTCCAGGGGGTAGAGTATACGAGCAGTACTTC.

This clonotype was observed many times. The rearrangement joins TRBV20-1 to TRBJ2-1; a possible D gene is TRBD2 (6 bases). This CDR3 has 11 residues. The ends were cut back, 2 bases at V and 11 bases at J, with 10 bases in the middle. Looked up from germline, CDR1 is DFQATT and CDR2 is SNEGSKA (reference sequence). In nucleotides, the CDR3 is TGCAGTGCTAGAATGACTAGTCAGCAGTTCTTC. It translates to CSARMTSQQFF.

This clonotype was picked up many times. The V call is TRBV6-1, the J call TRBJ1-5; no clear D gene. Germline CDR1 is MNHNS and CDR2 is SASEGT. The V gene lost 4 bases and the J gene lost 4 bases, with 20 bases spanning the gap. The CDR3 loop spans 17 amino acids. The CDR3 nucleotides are TGTGCCAGCAGTGGGCTTGGTGCAAAGGGCTTAAATCAGCCCCAGCATTTT. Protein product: CASSGLGAKGLNQPQHF.

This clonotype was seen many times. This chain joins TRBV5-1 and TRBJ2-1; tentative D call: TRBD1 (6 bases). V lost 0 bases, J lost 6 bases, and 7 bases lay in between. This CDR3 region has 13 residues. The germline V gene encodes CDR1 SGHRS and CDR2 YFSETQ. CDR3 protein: CASSLARGNEQFF. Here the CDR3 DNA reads TGCGCCAGCAGCTTGGCCAGGGGCAATGAGCAGTTCTTC.

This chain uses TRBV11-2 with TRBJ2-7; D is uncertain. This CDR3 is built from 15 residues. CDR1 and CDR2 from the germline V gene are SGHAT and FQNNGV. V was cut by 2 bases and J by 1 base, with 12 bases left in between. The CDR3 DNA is TGTGCCAGCAGCTTAATGGGAATACAGTCCTACGAGCAGTACTTC. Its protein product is CASSLMGIQSYEQYF.

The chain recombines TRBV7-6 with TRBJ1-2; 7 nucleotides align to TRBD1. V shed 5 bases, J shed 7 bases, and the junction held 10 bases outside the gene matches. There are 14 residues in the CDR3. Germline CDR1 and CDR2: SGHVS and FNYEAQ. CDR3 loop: CASSSGTDISGYTF. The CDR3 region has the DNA TGTGCCAGCAGCAGCGGGACAGACATTTCTGGCTACACCTTC.

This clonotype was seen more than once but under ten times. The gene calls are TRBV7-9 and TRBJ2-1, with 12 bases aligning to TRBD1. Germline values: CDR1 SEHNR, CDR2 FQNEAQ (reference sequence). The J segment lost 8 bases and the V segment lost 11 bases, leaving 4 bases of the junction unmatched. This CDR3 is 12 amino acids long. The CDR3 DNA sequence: TGTGCCCTGGGACAGGGGGCCTATGAGCAGTTCTTC. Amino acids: CALGQGAYEQFF.

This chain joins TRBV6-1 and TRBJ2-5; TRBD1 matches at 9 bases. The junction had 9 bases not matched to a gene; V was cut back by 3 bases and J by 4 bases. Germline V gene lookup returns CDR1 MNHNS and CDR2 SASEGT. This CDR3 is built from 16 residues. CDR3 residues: CASSESGTGPRETQYF. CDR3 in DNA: TGTGCCAGCAGTGAGTCCGGGACAGGGCCGAGAGAGACCCAGTACTTC.

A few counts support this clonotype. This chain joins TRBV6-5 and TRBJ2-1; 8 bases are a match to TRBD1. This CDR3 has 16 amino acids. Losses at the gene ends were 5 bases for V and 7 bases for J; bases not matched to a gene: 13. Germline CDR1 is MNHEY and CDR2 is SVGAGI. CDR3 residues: CASSGTGTGKRNEQFF. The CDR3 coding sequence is TGTGCCAGCAGTGGCACCGGGACAGGCAAACGGAATGAGCAGTTCTTC.

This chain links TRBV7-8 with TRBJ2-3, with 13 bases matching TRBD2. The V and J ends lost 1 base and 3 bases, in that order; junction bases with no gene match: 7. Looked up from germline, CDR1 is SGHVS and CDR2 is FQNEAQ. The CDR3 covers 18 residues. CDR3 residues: CASSLVLAGGVETDTQYF. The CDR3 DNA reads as TGTGCCAGCAGCTTAGTACTAGCGGGGGGGGTCGAAACAGATACGCAGTATTTT.

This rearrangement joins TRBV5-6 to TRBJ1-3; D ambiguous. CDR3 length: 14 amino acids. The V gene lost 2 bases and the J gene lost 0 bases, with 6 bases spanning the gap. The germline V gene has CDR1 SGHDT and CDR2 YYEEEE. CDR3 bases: TGTGCCAGCAGCTTAGGATACTCTGGAAACACCATATATTTT. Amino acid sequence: CASSLGYSGNTIYF.

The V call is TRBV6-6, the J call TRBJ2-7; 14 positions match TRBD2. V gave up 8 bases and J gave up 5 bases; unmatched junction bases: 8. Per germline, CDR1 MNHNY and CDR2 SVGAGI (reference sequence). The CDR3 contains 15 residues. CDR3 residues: CASANAGLAGDEQYF. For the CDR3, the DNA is TGTGCCAGCGCCAACGCGGGACTAGCGGGAGACGAGCAGTACTTC.

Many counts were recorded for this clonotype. CDR3 region: CSAPDRTTTSTDTQYF. DNA for the CDR3: TGCAGTGCTCCGGACAGGACTACGACTAGCACAGATACGCAGTATTTT. V and J are TRBV20-1 and TRBJ2-3; possibly TRBD1 for D (7 bases). This CDR3 comprises 16 residues. Deletions cut 5 bases from V and 0 bases from J, with 18 bases between. Germline V gives CDR1 DFQATT, CDR2 SNEGSKA (reference sequence).

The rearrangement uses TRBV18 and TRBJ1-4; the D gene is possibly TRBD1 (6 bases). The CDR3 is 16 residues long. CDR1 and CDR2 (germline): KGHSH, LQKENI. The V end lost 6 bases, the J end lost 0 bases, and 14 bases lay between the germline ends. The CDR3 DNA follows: TGTGCCAGCTCCCCGGACAGATCCGCAACTAATGAAAAACTGTTTTTT. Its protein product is CASSPDRSATNEKLFF.